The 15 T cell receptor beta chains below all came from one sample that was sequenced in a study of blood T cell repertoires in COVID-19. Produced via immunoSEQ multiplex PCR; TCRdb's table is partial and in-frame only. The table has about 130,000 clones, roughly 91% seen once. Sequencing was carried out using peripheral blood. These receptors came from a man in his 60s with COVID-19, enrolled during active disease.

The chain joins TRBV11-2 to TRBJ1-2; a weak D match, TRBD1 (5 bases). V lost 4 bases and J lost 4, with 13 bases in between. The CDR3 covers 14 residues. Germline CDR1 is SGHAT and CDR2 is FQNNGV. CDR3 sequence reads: CASSSGGGGYGYTF. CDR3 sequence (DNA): TGTGCCAGCAGCTCGGGGGGTGGCGGCTATGGCTACACCTTC.

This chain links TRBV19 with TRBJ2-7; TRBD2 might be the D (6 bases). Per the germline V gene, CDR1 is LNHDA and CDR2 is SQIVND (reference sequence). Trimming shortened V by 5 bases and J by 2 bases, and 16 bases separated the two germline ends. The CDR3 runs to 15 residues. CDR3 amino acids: CASSSEGNPTYEQYF. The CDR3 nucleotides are TGTGCCAGTAGTTCGGAGGGTAATCCTACCTACGAGCAGTACTTC. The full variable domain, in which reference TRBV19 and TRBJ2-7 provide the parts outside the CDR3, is DGGITQSPKYLFRKEGQNVTLSCEQNLNHDAMYWYRQDPGQGLRLIYYSQIVNDFQKGDIAEGYSVSREKKESFPLTVTSAQKNPTAFYLCASSSEGNPTYEQYFGPGTRLTVT.

CDR3 protein: CASSQAGQGASEKLFF. The CDR3 region has the DNA TGCGCCAGCAGCCAAGCCGGACAGGGGGCAAGTGAAAAACTGTTTTTT. This chain connects TRBV4-3 to TRBJ1-4; 11 bases align to TRBD1. The junction had 5 bases not matched to a gene; V was cut back by 1 base and J by 7 bases. Germline loops: CDR1 LGHNA, CDR2 YSLEER. This CDR3 region has 16 residues.

The CDR3 nucleotides read TGCGCCAGCAGCTTGTCTGACAGCCAAGAGACCCAGTACTTC. Translation gives CASSLSDSQETQYF. V and J are TRBV5-1 and TRBJ2-5, with TRBD1 as a possible D gene (5 bases). The V gene's germline CDR1 is SGHRS and CDR2 YFSETQ. The length of the CDR3 is 14 residues. Between the trimmed V and J ends, which lost 1 base and 1 base, there was a span of 8 bases.

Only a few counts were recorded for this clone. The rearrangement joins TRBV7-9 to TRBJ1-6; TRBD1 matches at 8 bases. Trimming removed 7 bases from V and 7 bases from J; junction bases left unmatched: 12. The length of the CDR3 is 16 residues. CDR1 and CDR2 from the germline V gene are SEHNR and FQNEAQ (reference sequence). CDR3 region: CASTAGDRTKNSPLHF. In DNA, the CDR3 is TGTGCCAGCACTGCCGGGGACAGGACTAAAAATTCACCCCTCCACTTT. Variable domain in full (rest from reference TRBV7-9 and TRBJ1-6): DTGVSQNPRHKITKRGQNVTFRCDPISEHNRLYWYRQTLGQGPEFLTYFQNEAQLEKSRLLSDRFSAERPKGSFSTLEIQRTEQGDSAMYLCASTAGDRTKNSPLHFGNGTRLTVT.

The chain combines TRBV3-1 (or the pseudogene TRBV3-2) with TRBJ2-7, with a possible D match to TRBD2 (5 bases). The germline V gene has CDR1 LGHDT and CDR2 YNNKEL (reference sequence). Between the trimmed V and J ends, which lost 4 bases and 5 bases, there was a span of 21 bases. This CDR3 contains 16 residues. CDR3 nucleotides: TGTGCCAGCAGCCCGCCGGGCGGGTTCAAAAAGGACGAGCAGTACTTC. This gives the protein CASSPPGGFKKDEQYF.

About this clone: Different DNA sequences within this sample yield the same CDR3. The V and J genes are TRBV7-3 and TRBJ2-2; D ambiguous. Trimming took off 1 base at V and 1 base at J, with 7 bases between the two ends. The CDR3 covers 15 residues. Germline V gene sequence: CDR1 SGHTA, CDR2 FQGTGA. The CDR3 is CASSLRGQNTGELFF. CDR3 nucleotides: TGTGCCAGCAGCTTAAGAGGTCAGAACACCGGGGAGCTGTTTTTT.

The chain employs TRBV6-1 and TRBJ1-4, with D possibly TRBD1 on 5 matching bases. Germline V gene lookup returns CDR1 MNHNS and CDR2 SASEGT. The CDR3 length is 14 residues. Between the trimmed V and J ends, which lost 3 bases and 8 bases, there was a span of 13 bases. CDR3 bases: TGTGCCAGCAGTGAGGGGAGGGGATCGGAAAAACTGTTTTTT. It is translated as CASSEGRGSEKLFF.

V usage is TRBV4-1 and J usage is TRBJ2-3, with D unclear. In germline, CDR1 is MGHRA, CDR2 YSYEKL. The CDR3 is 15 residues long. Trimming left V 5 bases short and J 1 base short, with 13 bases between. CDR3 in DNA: TGCGCCAGCAGCAAAATCCCCACTGGCACAGATACGCAGTATTTT. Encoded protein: CASSKIPTGTDTQYF.

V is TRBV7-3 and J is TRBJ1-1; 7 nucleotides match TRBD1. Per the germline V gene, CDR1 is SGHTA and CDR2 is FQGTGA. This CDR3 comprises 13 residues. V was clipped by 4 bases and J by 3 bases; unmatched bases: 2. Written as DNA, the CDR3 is TGTGCCAGCAGCTCCCAGGGGGACACTGAAGCTTTCTTT. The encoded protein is CASSSQGDTEAFF.

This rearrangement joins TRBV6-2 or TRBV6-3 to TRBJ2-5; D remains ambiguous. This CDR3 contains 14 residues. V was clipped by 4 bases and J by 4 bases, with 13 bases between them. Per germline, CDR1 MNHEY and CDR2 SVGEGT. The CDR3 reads CASSSSANLETQYF. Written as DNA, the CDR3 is TGTGCCAGCAGTTCCTCAGCGAACCTAGAGACCCAGTACTTC.

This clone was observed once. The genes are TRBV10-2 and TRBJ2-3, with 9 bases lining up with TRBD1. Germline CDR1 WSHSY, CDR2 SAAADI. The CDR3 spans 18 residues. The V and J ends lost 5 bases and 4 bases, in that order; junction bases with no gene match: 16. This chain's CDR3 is CASSQRTRRTGVSDTQYF. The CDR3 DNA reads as TGCGCCAGCAGTCAGAGGACCCGGAGGACAGGGGTCTCAGATACGCAGTATTTT.

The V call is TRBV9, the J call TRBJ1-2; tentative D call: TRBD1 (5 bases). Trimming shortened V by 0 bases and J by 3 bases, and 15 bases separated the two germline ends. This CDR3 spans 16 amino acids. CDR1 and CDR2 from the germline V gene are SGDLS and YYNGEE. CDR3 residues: CASSVGVLAGHYGYTF. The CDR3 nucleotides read TGTGCCAGCAGCGTAGGGGTTCTGGCAGGGCACTATGGCTACACCTTC.

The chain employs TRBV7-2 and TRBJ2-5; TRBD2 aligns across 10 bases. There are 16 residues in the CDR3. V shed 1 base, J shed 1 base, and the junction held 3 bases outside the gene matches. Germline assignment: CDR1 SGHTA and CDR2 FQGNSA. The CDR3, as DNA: TGTGCCAGCAGCTTAGGCCTAGCGGGGGTCCAAGAGACCCAGTACTTC. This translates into CASSLGLAGVQETQYF. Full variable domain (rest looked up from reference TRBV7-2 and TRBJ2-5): GAGVSQSPSNKVTEKGKDVELRCDPISGHTALYWYRQSLGQGLEFLIYFQGNSAPDKSGLPSDRFSAERTGGSVSTLTIQRTQQEDSAVYLCASSLGLAGVQETQYFGPGTRLLVL.

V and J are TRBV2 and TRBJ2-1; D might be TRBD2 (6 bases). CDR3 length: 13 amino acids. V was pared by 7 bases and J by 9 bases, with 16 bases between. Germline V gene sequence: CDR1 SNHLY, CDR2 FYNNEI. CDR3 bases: TGTGCCAGCAACCCGGCGGGGTTCGGTGAGCAGTTCTTC. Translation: CASNPAGFGEQFF.